This is a list of T cell receptor beta chains from one sample in a study of blood T cell repertoires in COVID-19. Assay: immunoSEQ multiplex PCR; the TCRdb copy retains only in-frame clones and omits some. The table includes 200,000 to 250,000 clones, approximately 90% detected once. The sequenced sample consisted of PBMCs or T cells enriched from blood (not recorded which). The receptors were sampled from a woman between 18 and 29 years old who had recovered from COVID-19. Both conserved end residues are part of each CDR3.

j_call | v_call | cdr3_aa
TRBJ2-1 | TRBV14 | CASSHVLSGNNEQFF
TRBJ1-1 | TRBV7-3 | CASSPIAGINTEAFF
TRBJ2-3 | TRBV2 | CATGRGTETDTQYF
TRBJ1-2 | TRBV27 | CASSLSGEPYYGYTF
TRBJ2-5 | TRBV7-3 | CASSQRGWETQYF
TRBJ2-6 | TRBV15 | CATSRDTDRYSGANVLTF
TRBJ1-4 | TRBV3-1/TRBV3-2 | CASSPVLRGNEKLFF
TRBJ2-7 | TRBV11-3 | CASSLSRGTVTYEQYF
TRBJ1-4 | TRBV6-6 | CASSYRDRQEKLFF
TRBJ2-7 | TRBV7-3 | CASSPGRAPSYEQYF
TRBJ1-3 | TRBV11-3 | CASSLVPELSGNTIYF
TRBJ2-4 | TRBV10-3 | CAISTGLAGGGKNIQYF
TRBJ1-6 | TRBV6-5 | CASTVTGLSPLHF
TRBJ1-1 | TRBV11-3 | CASSLALWGQEENTEAFF
TRBJ1-6 | TRBV7-3 | CASSSRGGGSSPLHF
TRBJ2-4 | TRBV18 | CASSPATSGRAKNIQYF
TRBJ1-4 | TRBV28 | CASNGAGEKLFF
TRBJ2-7 | TRBV2 | CASSEQGYSYEQYF
TRBJ1-5 | TRBV19 | CASSIIPQPQHF
TRBJ2-1 | TRBV5-4 | CASSLGAPESSYNEQFF
TRBJ1-2 | TRBV7-9 | CASSSLTGLGGYTF
TRBJ1-1 | TRBV20-1 | CSASPSDRGRMNTEAFF
TRBJ2-5 | TRBV11-3 | CASSPHRAMEETQYF
TRBJ1-6 | TRBV5-1 | CASSLRGLTYNSPLHF
TRBJ2-1 | TRBV9 | CASSVDLAEYNEQFF
TRBJ1-1 | TRBV9 | CASSVEASMNTEAFF
TRBJ1-1 | TRBV29-1 | CSVAGRLNTEAFF
TRBJ1-6 | TRBV2 | CASRGWENNSPLHF
TRBJ1-6 | TRBV5-4 | CASSLTLGTQVHF
TRBJ2-5 | TRBV9 | CASSVGREFETQYF
TRBJ2-3 | TRBV5-1 | CASSFPASIDTQYF
TRBJ2-7 | TRBV7-8 | CASSFYRDRGDEQYF
TRBJ1-1 | TRBV6-2/TRBV6-3 | CASSPDRVGTEAFF
TRBJ2-5 | TRBV27 | CASSRSGETQYF
TRBJ2-1 | TRBV5-1 | CASSLGGTRSYNEQFF
TRBJ2-3 | TRBV7-9 | CASRLYMDTQYF
TRBJ1-2 | TRBV6-6 | CASSGSGTGLGGYTF
TRBJ1-1 | TRBV28 | CASNLGVTEAFF
TRBJ1-2 | TRBV6-5 | CASSSGQVWGYTF